One sample yielded the 32 T cell receptor beta chains listed below, sequenced in a study of cytomegalovirus exposure and HLA in healthy donors. Libraries were prepared by immunoSEQ multiplex PCR; TCRdb keeps only in-frame clonotypes and omits some of them. The profile shows about 120,000 clones, roughly 90% of them singletons. The sample consisted of PBMCs. All receptors come from a woman aged 18 to 35 in good health and CMV-seropositive.

The rearrangement uses TRBV18 and TRBJ2-1, with TRBD2 matching 10 bases. The germline V gene encodes CDR1 KGHSH and CDR2 LQKENI. V was pared by 1 base and J by 4 bases, with 4 bases of the junction left unmatched. This CDR3 is built from 16 residues. The CDR3 is CASSPLGLAAYNEQFF. CDR3 DNA: TGTGCCAGCTCACCACTTGGACTAGCGGCTTACAATGAGCAGTTCTTC.

This clone was observed a handful of times. This specimen includes other DNA sequences encoding the same CDR3. The V call is TRBV5-4, the J call TRBJ1-1; the D gene is possibly TRBD1 (5 bases). V lost 4 bases and J 4 bases, leaving 8 bases between the germline ends. The CDR3 consists of 12 residues. CDR1 is SGHNT and CDR2 is YYREEE in the germline V gene (reference sequence). The CDR3 loop is CASSPGGTEAFF. CDR3 in DNA: TGTGCCAGCAGCCCGGGGGGCACTGAAGCTTTCTTT.

The rearrangement joins TRBV19 to TRBJ1-2; TRBD1 agrees at 9 bases. The CDR3 has 11 residues. The germline V gene has CDR1 LNHDA and CDR2 SQIVND (reference sequence). The CDR3 here is CERTGDYGYTF. The CDR3 DNA sequence: TGTGAAAGGACAGGGGATTACGGCTACACCTTC.

This chain joins TRBV5-8 and TRBJ1-3, with D maybe TRBD1 (6 bases). V lost 4 bases to trimming and J lost 2 bases, with 13 bases between them. The length of the CDR3 is 15 residues. Per germline, CDR1 SGHTS and CDR2 YDEGEE. This CDR3 is CASSLTEGAGNTIYF. The CDR3 nucleotides are TGTGCCAGCAGCCTTACCGAGGGGGCTGGAAACACCATATATTTT.

This chain connects TRBV13 to TRBJ1-2; D is uncertain. Trimming left V 5 bases short and J 5 bases short, with 12 bases between. Per germline, CDR1 PRHDT and CDR2 FYEKMQ (reference sequence). The CDR3 spans 13 residues. CDR3: CASSIRTGYGYTF. The CDR3 coding sequence is TGTGCCAGCAGCATCCGAACCGGTTATGGCTACACCTTC.

This rearrangement joins TRBV7-6 to TRBJ2-5; the match to TRBD2 covers 11 bases. The CDR3 has 14 amino acids. J was trimmed by 3 bases and V by 5 bases; bases with no gene match: 2. Germline V lookup: CDR1 SGHVS, CDR2 FNYEAQ. The CDR3 DNA reads as TGTGCCAGCAGCCCTAGCGGGAGGAAAGAGACCCAGTACTTC. Translated, it gives CASSPSGRKETQYF.

V is TRBV2 and J is TRBJ1-1; 8 nucleotides line up with TRBD1. There are 13 residues in the CDR3. Losses at the gene ends were 7 bases for V and 7 bases for J; bases not matched to a gene: 8. The V gene's germline CDR1 is SNHLY and CDR2 FYNNEI. CDR3 DNA sequence: TGTGCCAGCAAGGGGACAGGATTGATTGAAGCTTTCTTT. Protein: CASKGTGLIEAFF.

The chain recombines TRBV7-6 with TRBJ1-5, with 8 positions matching TRBD1. J lost 1 base, V lost 1 base, and 3 bases had no gene match. Per the germline V gene, CDR1 is SGHVS and CDR2 is FNYEAQ. The CDR3 length is 16 residues. CDR3 amino acids: CASSLGDRGSNQPQHF. DNA for the CDR3: TGTGCCAGCAGCTTAGGCGACAGGGGAAGCAATCAGCCCCAGCATTTT.

This rearrangement joins TRBV6-1 to TRBJ2-1; D is ambiguous. Germline lookup yields CDR1 MNHNS and CDR2 SASEGT. V dropped 0 bases and J dropped 3 bases, with 12 bases sitting between them. The CDR3 sequence is 16 residues long. CDR3: CASSEARQTFYNEQFF. The CDR3 bases are TGTGCCAGCAGTGAAGCGAGGCAGACCTTCTACAATGAGCAGTTCTTC.

This sequence joins TRBV10-2 and TRBJ1-1; D is uncertain. The germline V gene encodes CDR1 WSHSY and CDR2 SAAADI. Trimming left V 4 bases short and J 3 bases short, with 9 bases between. The CDR3 contains 13 residues. The CDR3 protein is CASSGEKDTEAFF. In DNA form, the CDR3 reads TGCGCCAGCAGTGGGGAGAAGGACACTGAAGCTTTCTTT.

The CDR3 is CASSYSSDYNEQFF. The DNA of the CDR3 is TGTGCCAGTAGTTATAGTAGCGACTACAATGAGCAGTTCTTC. The chain joins TRBV19 to TRBJ2-1; tentatively, D is TRBD2 (5 bases). CDR3 length: 14 residues. Trimming pared 5 bases from V and 3 bases from J, leaving 11 bases between. The germline gives CDR1 LNHDA, CDR2 SQIVND (reference sequence). Looking up the rest from reference TRBV19 and TRBJ2-1 gives the full variable domain: DGGITQSPKYLFRKEGQNVTLSCEQNLNHDAMYWYRQDPGQGLRLIYYSQIVNDFQKGDIAEGYSVSREKKESFPLTVTSAQKNPTAFYLCASSYSSDYNEQFFGPGTRLTVL.

This chain joins TRBV18 and TRBJ2-7; D is unclear. V shed 2 bases and J shed 0 bases, with 8 bases lying between them. Germline V CDR1 and CDR2: KGHSH, LQKENI. The CDR3 extends over 14 amino acids. The CDR3 is CASSPNRNSYEQYF. CDR3 DNA sequence: TGTGCCAGCTCACCAAACAGAAACTCCTACGAGCAGTACTTC. The complete variable domain, with remaining parts taken from reference TRBV18 and TRBJ2-7, reads NAGVMQNPRHLVRRRGQEARLRCSPMKGHSHVYWYRQLPEEGLKFMVYLQKENIIDESGMPKERFSAEFPKEGPSILRIQQVVRGDSAAYFCASSPNRNSYEQYFGPGTRLTVT.

The chain links TRBV6-5 to TRBJ1-2; perhaps TRBD1 as D (5 bases). The CDR3 has 14 amino acids. The germline V and J ends were trimmed by 0 bases and 8 bases, with 13 bases remaining between them. Germline V lookup: CDR1 MNHEY, CDR2 SVGAGI. CDR3 in DNA: TGTGCCAGCAGTTACTCCAGGGAAGGGATCGGCTACACCTTC. The encoded protein is CASSYSREGIGYTF.

This rearrangement joins TRBV2 to TRBJ1-2, with TRBD1 as a possible D gene (5 bases). CDR1 SNHLY and CDR2 FYNNEI come from the germline V gene. This CDR3 region has 11 residues. The V end lost 6 bases, the J end lost 7 bases, and 9 bases lay between the germline ends. CDR3 residues: CASSPGGGYTF. The DNA for the CDR3 is TGTGCCAGCAGCCCGGGGGGTGGCTACACCTTC. Filled out from reference TRBV2 and TRBJ1-2, the complete variable domain reads EPEVTQTPSHQVTQMGQEVILRCVPISNHLYFYWYRQILGQKVEFLVSFYNNEISEKSEIFDDQFSVERPDGSNFTLKIRSTKLEDSAMYFCASSPGGGYTFGSGTRLTVV.

This chain links TRBV13 with TRBJ2-5, with TRBD2 identical over 8 bases. The CDR3 sequence is 14 residues long. Trimming removed 6 bases from V and 3 bases from J; junction bases left unmatched: 6. Germline assignment: CDR1 PRHDT and CDR2 FYEKMQ (reference sequence). The CDR3 DNA reads as TGTGCCAGCAGGTTAAAAGCGGGGGAAGAGACCCAGTACTTC. Translated, it gives CASRLKAGEETQYF.

V and J are TRBV14 and TRBJ1-2, with a possible D match to TRBD1 (6 bases). V lost 4 bases and J 4 bases, leaving 10 bases between the germline ends. The CDR3 runs to 13 residues. Germline lookup yields CDR1 SGHDN and CDR2 FVKESK. The CDR3 reads CASSPDRSYGYTF. The CDR3 DNA is TGTGCCAGCAGCCCCGACAGGAGCTATGGCTACACCTTC.

The J gene is TRBJ1-1, the V gene TRBV5-1, with 12 bases aligning to TRBD1. The CDR3 spans 17 residues. Germline CDR1 is SGHRS and CDR2 is YFSETQ. V dropped 4 bases and J dropped 5; count of bases not matched to a gene: 12. CDR3 residues: CASSMGTGGPRWTEAFF. The CDR3, as DNA: TGCGCCAGCAGCATGGGGACAGGGGGCCCCAGGTGGACTGAAGCTTTCTTT.

The chain couples TRBV11-3 to TRBJ1-1; 7 bases match TRBD1. The germline V gene has CDR1 SGHNT and CDR2 YENEEA. Losses at the gene ends were 5 bases for V and 3 bases for J; bases not matched to a gene: 6. This CDR3 has 14 amino acids. Written as DNA, the CDR3 is TGTGCCAGCAGCCGACAGGGATTCGACACTGAAGCTTTCTTT. Translating it yields CASSRQGFDTEAFF.

CDR3 sequence (DNA): TGCGCCAGCAGCTTGGTAGCGGGAGCGATAGATACGCAGTATTTT. Amino acids: CASSLVAGAIDTQYF. The rearrangement joins TRBV5-1 to TRBJ2-3; TRBD2 matches 9 bases. CDR3 size: 15 residues. Trimming took 0 bases from V and 5 from J; bases not matched to a gene: 4. Looked up from germline, CDR1 is SGHRS and CDR2 is YFSETQ.

The chain is built from TRBV2 and TRBJ2-7; TRBD1 agrees at 8 bases. The CDR3 sequence is 17 residues long. The germline V gene encodes CDR1 SNHLY and CDR2 FYNNEI. V lost 6 bases to trimming and J lost 6 bases; unmatched junction nucleotides: 19. CDR3 DNA: TGTGCCAGCAGCTACGAGACCCACGGGACAGGATTAGGCGAGCAGTACTTC. Its protein product is CASSYETHGTGLGEQYF.

This chain links TRBV15 with TRBJ1-1; possible D gene TRBD1, 5 bases. The CDR3 contains 16 residues. Germline V gene sequence: CDR1 LNHNV, CDR2 YYDKDF (reference sequence). Trimming removed 5 bases from V and 1 base from J, with 17 bases in between. CDR3 in DNA: TGTGCCACCAGCCTTCGATCGGGACTGAGGAACACTGAAGCTTTCTTT. It encodes CATSLRSGLRNTEAFF.

The chain is built from TRBV28 and TRBJ1-4, with a weak D call TRBD1 (5 bases). Trimming took off 8 bases at V and 8 bases at J, with 15 bases between the two ends. This CDR3 region has 13 residues. Germline CDR1 is MDHEN and CDR2 is SYDVKM. CDR3 loop: CASGAGRGEKLFF. In DNA, the CDR3 is TGTGCCAGCGGCGCAGGGCGAGGAGAAAAACTGTTTTTT.

This clone was counted a single time. The rearrangement links TRBV4-1 to TRBJ1-2; 10 nucleotides align to TRBD1. The V gene's germline CDR1 is MGHRA and CDR2 YSYEKL. The V gene end was trimmed by 3 bases and the J gene end by 6 bases; junction bases not matched to a gene: 4. The CDR3 is 14 residues long. CDR3 protein: CASSHTGTGDGYTF. As DNA, the CDR3 is TGCGCCAGCAGCCACACCGGGACAGGGGATGGCTACACCTTC.

This chain uses TRBV7-2 with TRBJ2-2; D is perhaps TRBD2 (6 bases). CDR1 and CDR2 (germline): SGHTA, FQGNSA. V lost 5 bases to trimming and J lost 4 bases, with 20 bases between them. The CDR3 has 17 amino acids. CDR3 residues: CASSPRVGGIVTGELFF. In nucleotides, the CDR3 is TGTGCCAGCAGCCCAAGGGTCGGCGGGATTGTCACCGGGGAGCTGTTTTTT.

The gene calls are TRBV5-1 and TRBJ1-1; 8 bases align to TRBD1. The CDR3 extends over 13 amino acids. V lost 5 bases and J lost 4; bases outside the gene matches: 4. Germline V gene sequence: CDR1 SGHRS, CDR2 YFSETQ. The CDR3 region has the DNA TGCGCCAGCAGACAGGGGGATGGCACTGAAGCTTTCTTT. It translates to CASRQGDGTEAFF. The variable domain in full, completed from reference TRBV5-1 and TRBJ1-1, reads KAGVTQTPRYLIKTRGQQVTLSCSPISGHRSVSWYQQTPGQGLQFLFEYFSETQRNKGNFPGRFSGRQFSNSRSEMNVSTLELGDSALYLCASRQGDGTEAFFGQGTRLTVV.

The chain links TRBV27 to TRBJ2-7; TRBD2 matches at 11 bases. This CDR3 contains 15 residues. Per the germline V gene, CDR1 is MNHEY and CDR2 is SMNVEV (reference sequence). The ends lost 6 bases at V and 3 bases at J; junction bases unmatched: 7. The CDR3 bases are TGTGCCAGCAGAAGCGCTAGCGGGGGGTACTACGAGCAGTACTTC. Translating it yields CASRSASGGYYEQYF.

The chain recombines TRBV9 with TRBJ2-7; TRBD1 matches 7 bases. CDR3 size: 15 residues. Trimming at V came to 0 bases and at J to 1 base, leaving 4 bases not matched to a gene. Germline V gives CDR1 SGDLS, CDR2 YYNGEE. The CDR3 DNA follows: TGTGCCAGCAGCGTAGAGGTGGACAGGTCCTACGAGCAGTACTTC. Amino acids: CASSVEVDRSYEQYF.

This chain links TRBV23-1 with TRBJ2-7, with 9 bases that match TRBD1. TRBV23-1 belongs to the ORF category, with a function that is uncertain. V was clipped by 6 bases and J by 5 bases; unmatched bases: 11. CDR3 length equals 15 residues. This CDR3 reads CASRPDRDRVHEQYF. CDR3 DNA sequence: TGCGCCAGCAGACCTGACCGGGACAGGGTTCACGAGCAGTACTTC.

This chain joins TRBV18 and TRBJ1-1; D perhaps matches TRBD1 (6 bases). The germline gives CDR1 KGHSH, CDR2 LQKENI. Trimming took off 3 bases at V and 3 bases at J, with 20 bases between the two ends. The CDR3 is made up of 17 amino acids. Here the CDR3 reads CASSPPFTGTSHTEAFF. CDR3 coding DNA: TGTGCCAGCTCACCGCCTTTTACTGGGACATCCCACACTGAAGCTTTCTTT.

The chain combines TRBV27 with TRBJ1-3, with D possibly being TRBD1 (6 bases). The germline V gene has CDR1 MNHEY and CDR2 SMNVEV (reference sequence). The V end was cut by 6 bases, the J end by 3 bases, with 18 bases between. There are 16 residues in the CDR3. CDR3 coding DNA: TGTGCCAGCAGCCTGGGGACACCAGCGAGTGGAAACACCATATATTTT. Amino acid sequence: CASSLGTPASGNTIYF.

DNA for the CDR3: TGTGCCTGGAGTACCGAAGTACTAGCGGGTTACGAAGAGACCCAGTACTTC. Translation: CAWSTEVLAGYEETQYF. The chain joins TRBV30 to TRBJ2-5, with TRBD2 matching over 9 bases. The V gene end was trimmed by 2 bases and the J gene end by 3 bases; junction bases not matched to a gene: 13. This CDR3 contains 17 residues. Looked up from germline, CDR1 is GTSNPN and CDR2 is SVGIG (reference sequence).

This clone has just one count. The chain employs TRBV6-1 and TRBJ1-1; possible D gene TRBD1, 6 bases. Germline V CDR1 and CDR2: MNHNS, SASEGT. CDR3 length: 15 residues. V dropped 8 bases and J dropped 3 bases, with 19 bases sitting between them. CDR3 DNA: TGTGCCAGCCGCCACCCTACGGGGGGCTACACTGAAGCTTTCTTT. Amino acids: CASRHPTGGYTEAFF.